The 14 T cell receptor beta chains given below trace back to one sample, sequenced in a study of regulatory T cells in long-lasting Graves disease. The time point: persistent/refractory GD, antithyroid drugs over 5 years with positive TRAb. PBMC RNA served as the TCR library source. Investigators prepared the TCR beta libraries by applying iRepertoire HTBI primers and Arm-PCR of CDR3 regions. TCRdb redid the calling of the multiplex PCR reads with MiXCR, one entry per CDR3 protein. The sample carries a few hundred thousand distinct CDR3 sequences, about 22% recorded once. This specimen was peripheral blood mononuclear cells (PBMCs), taken when the disease was refractory, from a patient treated with antithyroid drugs. These receptors were obtained from a female donor with Graves disease.

In its sample, this clonotype was seen a few times. This rearrangement joins TRBV5-1 to TRBJ1-1; 8 bases are a match to TRBD1. CDR3 length: 16 residues. Germline V gene lookup returns CDR1 SGHRS and CDR2 YFSETQ. The J segment lost 4 bases and the V segment lost 0 bases, leaving 8 bases of the junction unmatched. CDR3 DNA: TGCGCCAGCAGCTTGGACAGGGGGTCCGGCAGCACTGAAGCTTTCTTT. It yields the protein CASSLDRGSGSTEAFF.

This clonotype was detected ten times or more. This rearrangement joins TRBV28 to TRBJ2-7; D ambiguous. Looked up from germline, CDR1 is MDHEN and CDR2 is SYDVKM. Between the trimmed V and J ends, which lost 8 bases and 4 bases, there was a span of 15 bases. This CDR3 contains 13 residues. CDR3 nucleotide sequence: TGTGCCAGCTGTCCGGTCTCCTTTTACGAGCAGTACTTC. Encoded protein: CASCPVSFYEQYF.

This clonotype was counted ten times or more. V gene TRBV28 combines with J gene TRBJ2-2; no clear D gene. Deletions cut 3 bases from V and 2 bases from J, with 4 bases between. CDR3 size: 13 residues. CDR1 is MDHEN, CDR2 SYDVKM, per germline. The DNA for the CDR3 is TGTGCCAGCAGTTTCCCAAACACCGGGGAGCTGTTTTTT. It specifies CASSFPNTGELFF.

This clonotype was seen repeatedly, ten times or more. The J gene is TRBJ2-7, the V gene TRBV2; TRBD1 agrees at 10 bases. The germline V gene encodes CDR1 SNHLY and CDR2 FYNNEI. V lost 10 bases and J lost 7; bases outside the gene matches: 10. This CDR3 region has 13 residues. The chain's CDR3 is CATHPGTGVEQYF. CDR3 coding DNA: TGTGCCACACACCCCGGGACAGGGGTTGAGCAGTACTTC. Full variable domain (missing parts from reference TRBV2 and TRBJ2-7): EPEVTQTPSHQVTQMGQEVILRCVPISNHLYFYWYRQILGQKVEFLVSFYNNEISEKSEIFDDQFSVERPDGSNFTLKIRSTKLEDSAMYFCATHPGTGVEQYFGPGTRLTVT.

This clonotype has at least ten counts. The chain is built from TRBV6-5 and TRBJ1-1, with D tentatively TRBD1 (5 bases). CDR1 is MNHEY, CDR2 SVGAGI, per germline. This CDR3 is built from 18 residues. V lost 2 bases, J lost 1 base, and 20 bases lay in between. Here the CDR3 DNA reads TGTGCCAGCAGTTACGTAATTGGGACCGGCACATGGAACACTGAAGCTTTCTTT. Translating it yields CASSYVIGTGTWNTEAFF.

This clonotype was seen more than once but under ten times. The chain is built from TRBV6-2 or TRBV6-3 and TRBJ2-4; 8 bases align to TRBD2. The ends lost 2 bases at V and 1 base at J; junction bases unmatched: 7. The V gene's germline CDR1 is MNHEY and CDR2 SVGEGT. The CDR3 is made up of 17 amino acids. The CDR3 DNA reads TGTGCCAGCAGTTACCTCATAGCGGGACTTGCCAAAAACATTCAGTACTTC. Its protein product is CASSYLIAGLAKNIQYF.

This clonotype showed up many times. This sequence joins TRBV7-8 and TRBJ2-1, with 10 bases matching TRBD2. Germline loops: CDR1 SGHVS, CDR2 FQNEAQ. The CDR3 extends over 15 amino acids. Trimming at V came to 3 bases and at J to 5 bases, leaving 4 bases not matched to a gene. CDR3 coding DNA: TGTGCCAGCAGCTTGCCTAGCGGGAGCCACAATGAGCAGTTCTTC. Its translation is CASSLPSGSHNEQFF.

This clonotype has at least ten counts. The rearrangement links TRBV28 to TRBJ1-2; a possible D gene is TRBD1 (6 bases). V lost 6 bases to trimming and J lost 1 base, with 24 bases between them. CDR1 is MDHEN and CDR2 is SYDVKM in the germline V gene. CDR3 size: 18 residues. The CDR3 DNA follows: TGTGCCAGCAGCCCTCAACAGGGAGCGTTCACCCTTAACTATGGCTACACCTTC. Amino acid sequence: CASSPQQGAFTLNYGYTF.

This clonotype was found a few times. The chain has TRBV4-2 and TRBJ2-5; D call uncertain. V lost 0 bases and J 5 bases, leaving 16 bases between the germline ends. Germline V gives CDR1 LGHNA, CDR2 YNFKEQ. The CDR3 runs 16 residues. CDR3 sequence (DNA): TGTGCCAGCAGCCAAGATCTCGCGGAGAACGGGGAGACCCAGTACTTC. It encodes CASSQDLAENGETQYF.

This clonotype was recorded many times. The rearrangement links TRBV7-8 to TRBJ2-5; 8 bases map to TRBD2. CDR3 length equals 14 residues. Germline CDR1 is SGHVS and CDR2 is FQNEAQ. V was pared by 4 bases and J by 6 bases, with 7 bases of the junction left unmatched. CDR3 nucleotide sequence: TGTGCCAGCAGCTCGGGGGGGGGTCTGAAGACCCAGTACTTC. Its translation: CASSSGGGLKTQYF.

This clonotype was counted many times. The V call is TRBV7-2, the J call TRBJ2-7; weak D call: TRBD1 (6 bases). The V gene's germline CDR1 is SGHTA and CDR2 FQGNSA. This CDR3 is built from 14 residues. Trimming cost V 5 bases and J 2 bases, with 13 bases left between them. CDR3 amino acids: CASSPRDIPYEQYF. Written as DNA, the CDR3 is TGTGCCAGCAGCCCTCGGGACATTCCCTACGAGCAGTACTTC.

This clonotype showed up just a few times. The chain recombines TRBV2 with TRBJ2-2, with D possibly being TRBD1 (5 bases). Trimming took 2 bases from V and 0 from J, leaving 13 bases between them. Germline V lookup: CDR1 SNHLY, CDR2 FYNNEI. This CDR3 region has 17 residues. The CDR3 here is CASSETDTGANTGELFF. Written as DNA, the CDR3 is TGTGCCAGCAGTGAAACAGACACAGGAGCGAACACCGGGGAGCTGTTTTTT.

This clonotype was recorded a few times. The V call is TRBV29-1, the J call TRBJ2-7, with 11 bases that match TRBD1. Trimming took 5 bases from V and 6 from J; bases not matched to a gene: 3. The CDR3 covers 12 residues. Looked up from germline, CDR1 is SQVTM and CDR2 is ANQGSEA. In DNA form, the CDR3 reads TGCAGCGTTCGGGGACAGGGGGTCGAGCAGTACTTC. Protein sequence: CSVRGQGVEQYF.

This clonotype has a count of ten or more. V and J are TRBV28 and TRBJ1-5; no clear D gene. CDR1 is MDHEN and CDR2 is SYDVKM in the germline V gene. The CDR3 extends over 16 amino acids. V was pared by 2 bases and J by 1 base, with 12 bases between. CDR3 sequence reads: CASSLRPAVSNQPQHF. The CDR3 bases are TGTGCCAGCAGTTTAAGGCCAGCGGTGAGCAATCAGCCCCAGCATTTT.